This T cell receptor (beta chain) was retrieved from a study of blood T cell repertoires in COVID-19. As for the study in general: Both acute and convalescent COVID-19 samples were obtained from the United States, Italy and Spain. T cells, B-cell-depleted T cells, or PBMCs provided the cDNA or gDNA that served as material.

Authors' methods: Amplified reference gene primers provided the basis for estimating nucleated cell counts. Repertoires were generated with immunoSEQ multiplex PCR, while TCRdb's copy carries only in-frame clones and drops some. Clone size and the V and J calls come from that table; the DNA yielded D and trimming. This repertoire shows about 670,000 clones, over 80% found once; its top ten account for about 0.26%. The CDR3 runs to 15 residues. J was trimmed by 3 bases and V by 5 bases; bases with no gene match: 10. Germline CDR1 MNHEY, CDR2 SMNVEV (reference sequence). The specimen sequenced was peripheral blood. The chain joins TRBV27 to TRBJ2-7, with 7 bases lining up with TRBD1. The clonotype comes from a woman aged 18-29 years with acute or convalescent COVID-19. CDR3: CASSRIDRAHYEQYF. The CDR3 nucleotides read TGTGCCAGCAGTAGAATCGACAGGGCACACTACGAGCAGTACTTC.